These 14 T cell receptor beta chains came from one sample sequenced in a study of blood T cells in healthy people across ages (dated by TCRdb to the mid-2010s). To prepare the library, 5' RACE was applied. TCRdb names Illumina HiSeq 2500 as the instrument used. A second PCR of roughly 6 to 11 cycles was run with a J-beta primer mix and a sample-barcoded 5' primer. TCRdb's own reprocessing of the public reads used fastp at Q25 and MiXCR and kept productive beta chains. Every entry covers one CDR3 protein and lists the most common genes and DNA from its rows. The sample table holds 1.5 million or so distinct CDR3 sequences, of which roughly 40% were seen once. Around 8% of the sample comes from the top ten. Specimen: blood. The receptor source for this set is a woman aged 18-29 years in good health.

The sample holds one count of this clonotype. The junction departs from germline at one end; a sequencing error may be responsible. The CDR3 DNA reads as TGTGCCTCCGCTCGGGTAGAAAACAATGGGCAGTTCTTC. Its protein product is CASARVENNGQFF. The chain carries TRBV25-1 and TRBJ2-1; D unresolved. The V gene's germline CDR1 is MGHDK and CDR2 SYGVNS. This CDR3 is built from 13 residues.

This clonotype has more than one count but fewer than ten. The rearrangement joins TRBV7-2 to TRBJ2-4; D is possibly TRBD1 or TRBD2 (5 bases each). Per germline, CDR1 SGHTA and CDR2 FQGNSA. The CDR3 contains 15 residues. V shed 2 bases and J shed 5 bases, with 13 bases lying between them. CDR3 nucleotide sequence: TGTGCCAGCAGCTTAAAAGCTAGCAGGGAAAACATTCAGTACTTC. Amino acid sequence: CASSLKASRENIQYF.

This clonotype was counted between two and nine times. The DNA of the CDR3 is TGTGCCAGCAGTGAACTGAGACATAACCTAGCCCCAGATACGCAGTATTTT. This gives the protein CASSELRHNLAPDTQYF. The chain couples TRBV6-1 to TRBJ2-3, with D maybe TRBD2 (5 bases). The germline V and J ends were trimmed by 2 bases and 4 bases, with 19 bases remaining between them. The CDR3 length is 17 residues. CDR1 MNHNS and CDR2 SASEGT come from the germline V gene.

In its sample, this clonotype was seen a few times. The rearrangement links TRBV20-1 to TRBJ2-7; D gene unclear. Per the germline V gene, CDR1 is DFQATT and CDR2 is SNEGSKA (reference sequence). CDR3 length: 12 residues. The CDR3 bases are TGCAGCCCAGCCCGGTCCTCCTACGAGCAGTACTTC. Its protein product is CSPARSSYEQYF.

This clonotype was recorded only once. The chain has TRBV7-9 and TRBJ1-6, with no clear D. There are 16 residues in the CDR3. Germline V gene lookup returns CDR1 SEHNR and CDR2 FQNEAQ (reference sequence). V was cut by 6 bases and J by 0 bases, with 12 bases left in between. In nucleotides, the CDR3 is TGTGCCAGCAGAGACATACCGAGCTCCTATAATTCACCCCTCCACTTT. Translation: CASRDIPSSYNSPLHF. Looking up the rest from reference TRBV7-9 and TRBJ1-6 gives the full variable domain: DTGVSQNPRHKITKRGQNVTFRCDPISEHNRLYWYRQTLGQGPEFLTYFQNEAQLEKSRLLSDRFSAERPKGSFSTLEIQRTEQGDSAMYLCASRDIPSSYNSPLHFGNGTRLTVT.

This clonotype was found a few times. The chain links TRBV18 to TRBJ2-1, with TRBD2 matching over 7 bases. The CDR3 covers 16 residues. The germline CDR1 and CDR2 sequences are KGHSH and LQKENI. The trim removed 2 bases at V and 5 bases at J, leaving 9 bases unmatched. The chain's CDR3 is CASSPRPGGSDNEQFF. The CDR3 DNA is TGTGCCAGCTCACCAAGGCCCGGGGGGTCCGACAATGAGCAGTTCTTC.

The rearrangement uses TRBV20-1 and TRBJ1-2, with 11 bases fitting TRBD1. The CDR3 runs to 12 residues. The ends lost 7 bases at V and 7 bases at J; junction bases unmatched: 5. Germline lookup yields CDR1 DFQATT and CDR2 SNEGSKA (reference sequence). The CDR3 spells CSVRTGGGGYTF. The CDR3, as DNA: TGCAGTGTTCGGACAGGGGGCGGTGGCTACACCTTC.

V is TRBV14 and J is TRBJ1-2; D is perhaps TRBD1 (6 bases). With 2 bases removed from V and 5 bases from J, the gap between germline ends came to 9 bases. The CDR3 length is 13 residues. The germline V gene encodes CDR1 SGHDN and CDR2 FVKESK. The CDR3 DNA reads TGTGCCAGCAGCCAATCTCAGGGGTATGGCTACACCTTC. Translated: CASSQSQGYGYTF.

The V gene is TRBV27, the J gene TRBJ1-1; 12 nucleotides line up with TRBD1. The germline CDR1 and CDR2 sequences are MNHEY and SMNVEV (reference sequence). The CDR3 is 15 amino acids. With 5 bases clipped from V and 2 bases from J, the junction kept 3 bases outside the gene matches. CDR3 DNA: TGTGCCAGCAGTCGGGGACAGGGGGCTAACACTGAAGCTTTCTTT. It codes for CASSRGQGANTEAFF.

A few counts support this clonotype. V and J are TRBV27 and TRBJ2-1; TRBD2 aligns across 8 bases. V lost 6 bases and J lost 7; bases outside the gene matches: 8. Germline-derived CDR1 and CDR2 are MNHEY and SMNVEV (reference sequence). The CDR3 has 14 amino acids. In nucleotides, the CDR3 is TGTGCCAGCAGCAACAGGACTAGCTGGAATGAGCAGTTCTTC. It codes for CASSNRTSWNEQFF.

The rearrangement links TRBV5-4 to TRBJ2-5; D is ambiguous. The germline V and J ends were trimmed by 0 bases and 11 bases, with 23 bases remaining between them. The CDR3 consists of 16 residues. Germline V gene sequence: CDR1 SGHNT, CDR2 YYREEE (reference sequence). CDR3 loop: CASSLGAHPSYNEQYF. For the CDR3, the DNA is TGTGCCAGCAGCTTGGGGGCACACCCCTCCTACAATGAGCAGTACTTC.

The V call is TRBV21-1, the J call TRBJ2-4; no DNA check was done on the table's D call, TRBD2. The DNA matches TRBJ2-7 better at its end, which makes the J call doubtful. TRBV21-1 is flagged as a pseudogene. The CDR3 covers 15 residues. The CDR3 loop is CASSKGLAGVCEQYF. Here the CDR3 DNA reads TGTGCCAGCAGCAAAGGACTAGCGGGTGTCTGCGAGCAGTACTTC.

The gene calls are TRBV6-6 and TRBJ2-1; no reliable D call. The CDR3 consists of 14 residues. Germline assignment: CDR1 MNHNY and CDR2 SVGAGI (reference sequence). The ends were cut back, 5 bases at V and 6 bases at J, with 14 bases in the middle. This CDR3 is CASSDGQISNEQFF. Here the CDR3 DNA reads TGTGCCAGCAGTGACGGCCAGATATCCAATGAGCAGTTCTTC.

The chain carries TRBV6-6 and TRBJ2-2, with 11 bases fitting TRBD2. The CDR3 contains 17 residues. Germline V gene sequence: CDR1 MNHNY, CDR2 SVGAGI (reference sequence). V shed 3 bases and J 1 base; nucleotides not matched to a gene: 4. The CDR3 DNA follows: TGTGCCAGCAGTTATTCTAGCGGGGGGCGGAACACCGGGGAGCTGTTTTTT. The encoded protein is CASSYSSGGRNTGELFF.